The clone carrying this T cell receptor beta chain was observed a handful of times. Assay: immunoSEQ multiplex PCR; the TCRdb copy retains only in-frame clones and omits some. Among some 240,000 clones listed, approximately 65% were seen once. The data derive from a study of shared clonotypes between healthy human individuals. The CDR3 sequence is 13 residues long. V lost 7 bases, J lost 0 bases, and 11 bases lay in between. Germline CDR1 is SQVTM and CDR2 is ANQGSEA. The TCR comes from a young man in good health. The V and J genes are TRBV29-1 and TRBJ2-3, with D possibly being TRBD2 (6 bases). The sample was memory CD4+ T cells sorted from blood. Specified subset: CD45RA-negative fraction. For the CDR3, the DNA is TGCAGCGGAATAGCGGCTAGCACAGATACGCAGTATTTT. Its protein is CSGIAASTDTQYF.